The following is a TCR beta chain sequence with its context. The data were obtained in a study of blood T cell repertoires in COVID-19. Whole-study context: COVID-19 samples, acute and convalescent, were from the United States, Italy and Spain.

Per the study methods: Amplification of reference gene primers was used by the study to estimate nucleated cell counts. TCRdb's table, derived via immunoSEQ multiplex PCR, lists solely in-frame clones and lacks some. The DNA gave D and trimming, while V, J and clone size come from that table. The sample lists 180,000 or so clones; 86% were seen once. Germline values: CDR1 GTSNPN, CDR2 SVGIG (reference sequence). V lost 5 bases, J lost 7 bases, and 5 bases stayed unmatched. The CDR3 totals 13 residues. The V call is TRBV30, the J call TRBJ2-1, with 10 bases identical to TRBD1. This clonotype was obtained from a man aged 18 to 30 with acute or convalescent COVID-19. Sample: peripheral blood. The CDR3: CAWFGQGVNEQFF. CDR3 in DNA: TGTGCCTGGTTTGGACAGGGGGTTAATGAGCAGTTCTTC.